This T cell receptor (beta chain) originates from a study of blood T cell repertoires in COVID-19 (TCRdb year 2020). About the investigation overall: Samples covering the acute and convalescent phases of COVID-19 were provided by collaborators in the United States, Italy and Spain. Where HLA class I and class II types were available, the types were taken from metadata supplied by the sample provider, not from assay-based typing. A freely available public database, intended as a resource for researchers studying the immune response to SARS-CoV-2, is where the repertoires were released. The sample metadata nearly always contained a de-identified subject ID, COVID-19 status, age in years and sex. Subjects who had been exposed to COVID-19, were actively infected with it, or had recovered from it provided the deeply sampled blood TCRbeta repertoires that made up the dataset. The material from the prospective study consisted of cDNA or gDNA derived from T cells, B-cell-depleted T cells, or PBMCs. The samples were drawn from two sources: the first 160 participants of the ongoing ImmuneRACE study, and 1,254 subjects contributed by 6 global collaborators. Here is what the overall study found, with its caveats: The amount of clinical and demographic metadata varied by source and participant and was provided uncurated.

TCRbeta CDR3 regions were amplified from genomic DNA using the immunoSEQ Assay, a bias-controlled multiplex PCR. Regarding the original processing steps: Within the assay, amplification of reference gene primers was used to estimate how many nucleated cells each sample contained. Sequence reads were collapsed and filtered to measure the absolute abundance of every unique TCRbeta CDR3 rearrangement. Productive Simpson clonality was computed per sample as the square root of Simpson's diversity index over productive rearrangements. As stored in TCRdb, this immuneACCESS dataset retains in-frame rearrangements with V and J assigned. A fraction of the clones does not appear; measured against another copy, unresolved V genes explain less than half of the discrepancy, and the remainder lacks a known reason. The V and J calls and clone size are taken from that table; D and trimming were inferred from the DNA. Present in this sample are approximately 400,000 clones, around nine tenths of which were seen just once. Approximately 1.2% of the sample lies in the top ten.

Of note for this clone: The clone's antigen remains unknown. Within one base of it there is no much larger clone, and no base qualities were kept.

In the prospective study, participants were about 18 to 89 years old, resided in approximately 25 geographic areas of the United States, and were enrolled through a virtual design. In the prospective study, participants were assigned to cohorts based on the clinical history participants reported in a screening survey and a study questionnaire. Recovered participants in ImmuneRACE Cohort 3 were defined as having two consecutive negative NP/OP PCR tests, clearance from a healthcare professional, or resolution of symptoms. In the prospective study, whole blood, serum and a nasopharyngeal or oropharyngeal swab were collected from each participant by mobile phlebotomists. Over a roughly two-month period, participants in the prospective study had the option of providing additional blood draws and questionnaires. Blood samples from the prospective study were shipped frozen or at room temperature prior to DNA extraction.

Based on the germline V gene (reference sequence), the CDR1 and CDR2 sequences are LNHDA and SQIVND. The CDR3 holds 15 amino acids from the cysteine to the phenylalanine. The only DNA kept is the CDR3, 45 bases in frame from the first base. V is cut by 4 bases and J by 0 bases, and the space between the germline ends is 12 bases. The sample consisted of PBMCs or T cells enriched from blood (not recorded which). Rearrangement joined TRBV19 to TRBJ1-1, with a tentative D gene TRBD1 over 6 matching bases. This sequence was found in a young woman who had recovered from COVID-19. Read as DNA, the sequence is TGTGCCAGTAGTACCCGGGACACTTTGAACACTGAAGCTTTCTTT. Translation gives CASSTRDTLNTEAFF. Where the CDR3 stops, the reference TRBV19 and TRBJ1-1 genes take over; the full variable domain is DGGITQSPKYLFRKEGQNVTLSCEQNLNHDAMYWYRQDPGQGLRLIYYSQIVNDFQKGDIAEGYSVSREKKESFPLTVTSAQKNPTAFYLCASSTRDTLNTEAFFGQGTRLTVV.